This T cell receptor beta chain was identified during a study of cytomegalovirus exposure and HLA in healthy donors. Study at large: The same platform used for the approximately 670 first-cohort repertoires was also used for the 120 validation repertoires, as a later analysis reported.

The donors were members of the approximately 120-subject validation cohort (separate from the approximately 670-subject first cohort). CDR1 and CDR2 from the germline V gene are SGHTA and FQGTGA. The V and J ends lost 5 bases and 6 bases, in that order; junction bases with no gene match: 7. The CDR3 runs 14 residues. About this clone: The antigen is undetermined.

General study findings and limits: There were a few CMV-associated chains whose specificity for CMV antigens was confirmed in vitro. Researchers counted around 150 TCR beta chains as cytomegalovirus-associated.

Sequencing was performed with immunoSEQ multiplex PCR; in TCRdb, only in-frame clones are kept and a portion is missing. This table has over 200,000 clones, roughly 83% appearing once. The chain recombines TRBV7-3 with TRBJ2-1, with TRBD1 identical over 7 bases. The TCR comes from a woman younger than 35 in good health and CMV-seronegative. The specimen was PBMCs. The CDR3 sequence: CASSPKTGPNEQFF. DNA for the CDR3: TGTGCCAGCAGCCCCAAGACAGGGCCCAATGAGCAGTTCTTC.